Listed below are T cell receptor beta chains from one sample, sequenced in a study of cytotoxic CD8 clonotypes in ibrutinib-treated CLL. This table comes from immunoSEQ multiplex PCR, and its TCRdb copy is limited to in-frame clones, with some not included. The sample shows 250,000 to 350,000 clones, 65% to 85% of them seen only once. The sequencing here drew on PBMCs, taken at disease progression, from a patient treated with ibrutinib. The receptors come from a human donor with chronic lymphocytic leukemia. The CDR3 runs from the conserved cysteine through the conserved F or W. A D gene is named only where the DNA matches it firmly. Expanded clones get a size class; other rows say once, few or many, or leave the size out.

clone_size: .; v_call: TRBV5-1; j_call: TRBJ2-1; d_call: TRBD2; cdr3_length: 16; cdr3_aa: CASSRTSGSSYNEQFF; cdr3_nt: TGCGCCAGCAGCAGGACTAGCGGGAGCTCCTACAATGAGCAGTTCTTC
clone_size: .; v_call: TRBV27; j_call: TRBJ1-2; d_call: .; cdr3_length: 13; cdr3_aa: CASRPPGRYGYTF; cdr3_nt: TGTGCCAGCAGACCCCCGGGGCGCTATGGCTACACCTTC
clone_size: .; v_call: TRBV4-1; j_call: TRBJ2-5; d_call: TRBD1; cdr3_length: 17; cdr3_aa: CASSQGIRTGGQETQYF; cdr3_nt: TGCGCCAGCAGCCAAGGCATTCGGACAGGTGGGCAAGAGACCCAGTACTTC
clone_size: once; v_call: TRBV27; j_call: TRBJ2-4; d_call: TRBD2; cdr3_length: 13; cdr3_aa: CASRLAGENIQYF; cdr3_nt: TGTGCCAGCAGATTAGCGGGGGAAAACATTCAGTACTTC
clone_size: once; v_call: TRBV5-6; j_call: TRBJ2-1; d_call: TRBD2; cdr3_length: 18; cdr3_aa: CASSLITLLGTSPVASVF; cdr3_nt: TGTGCCAGCAGCTTGATTACCCTGTTGGGGACTAGTCCGGTCGCAAGCGTCTTC
clone_size: .; v_call: TRBV10-3; j_call: TRBJ2-3; d_call: .; cdr3_length: 14; cdr3_aa: CAISALGDPDTQYF; cdr3_nt: TGTGCCATCAGTGCCTTGGGGGACCCAGATACGCAGTATTTT
clone_size: .; v_call: TRBV7-9; j_call: TRBJ1-6; d_call: .; cdr3_length: 15; cdr3_aa: CASSSFLDRGSPLHF; cdr3_nt: TGTGCCAGCAGCTCTTTTCTCGACCGGGGTTCACCCCTCCACTTT
clone_size: few; v_call: TRBV1; j_call: TRBJ2-6; d_call: .; cdr3_length: 18; cdr3_aa: CTSSHRDRGSEGANVLTF; cdr3_nt: TGCACCAGCAGCCACCGGGACAGGGGCTCTGAAGGGGCCAACGTCCTGACTTTC
clone_size: .; v_call: TRBV5-1; j_call: TRBJ1-2; d_call: TRBD1; cdr3_length: 15; cdr3_aa: CASSLDRGRLAGYTF; cdr3_nt: TGCGCCAGCAGCTTGGACAGGGGGCGATTGGCAGGCTACACCTTC
clone_size: few; v_call: TRBV4-1; j_call: TRBJ1-6; d_call: .; cdr3_length: 15; cdr3_aa: CASTPTSGGEGPLHF; cdr3_nt: TGCGCCAGCACTCCGACAAGCGGGGGGGAAGGACCCCTCCACTTT
clone_size: .; v_call: TRBV19; j_call: TRBJ2-1; d_call: TRBD1; cdr3_length: 15; cdr3_aa: CASSIADRGGNEQFF; cdr3_nt: TGTGCCAGTAGTATAGCCGACAGGGGTGGGAATGAGCAGTTCTTC
clone_size: .; v_call: TRBV10-3; j_call: TRBJ1-1; d_call: .; cdr3_length: 12; cdr3_aa: CAISVTGFEAFF; cdr3_nt: TGTGCCATCAGTGTTACAGGGTTTGAAGCTTTCTTT
clone_size: .; v_call: TRBV11-2; j_call: TRBJ2-1; d_call: .; cdr3_length: 14; cdr3_aa: CASSLVGLSREQFF; cdr3_nt: TGTGCCAGCAGCTTAGTCGGGCTCTCACGGGAGCAGTTCTTC
clone_size: .; v_call: TRBV29-1; j_call: TRBJ2-3; d_call: TRBD2; cdr3_length: 14; cdr3_aa: CSVGGGSRTDTQYF; cdr3_nt: TGCAGCGTTGGTGGCGGGAGTCGAACTGATACGCAGTATTTT
clone_size: .; v_call: TRBV7-3; j_call: TRBJ2-2; d_call: .; cdr3_length: 14; cdr3_aa: CASTRNPNTGELFF; cdr3_nt: TGTGCCAGCACCAGGAACCCGAACACCGGGGAGCTGTTTTTT
clone_size: few; v_call: TRBV27; j_call: TRBJ1-2; d_call: TRBD1; cdr3_length: 15; cdr3_aa: CASSPTTGTNYGYTF; cdr3_nt: TGTGCCAGCAGTCCAACGACAGGGACTAACTATGGCTACACCTTC
clone_size: .; v_call: TRBV19; j_call: TRBJ1-1; d_call: .; cdr3_length: 15; cdr3_aa: CASSIGVGGNTEAFF; cdr3_nt: TGTGCCAGTAGTATAGGCGTTGGAGGGAACACTGAAGCTTTCTTT
clone_size: .; v_call: TRBV5-1; j_call: TRBJ2-7; d_call: TRBD2; cdr3_length: 15; cdr3_aa: CASSHSGEGTYEQYF; cdr3_nt: TGCGCCAGCAGCCATAGCGGGGAGGGCACCTACGAGCAGTACTTC
clone_size: .; v_call: TRBV5-6; j_call: TRBJ2-2; d_call: .; cdr3_length: 17; cdr3_aa: CASSLFVVRGNTGELFF; cdr3_nt: TGTGCCAGCAGCTTGTTTGTAGTCAGGGGGAACACCGGGGAGCTGTTTTTT
clone_size: .; v_call: TRBV19; j_call: TRBJ2-7; d_call: .; cdr3_length: 16; cdr3_aa: CASSSPLGTQRREQYF; cdr3_nt: TGTGCCAGTAGTTCACCCTTAGGGACACAACGACGGGAGCAGTACTTC
clone_size: .; v_call: TRBV5-1; j_call: TRBJ2-3; d_call: .; cdr3_length: 14; cdr3_aa: CASSLADDTDTQYF; cdr3_nt: TGCGCCAGCAGCTTGGCGGACGACACAGATACGCAGTATTTT
clone_size: .; v_call: TRBV28; j_call: TRBJ2-3; d_call: .; cdr3_length: 16; cdr3_aa: CASSLQGPLSTDTQYF; cdr3_nt: TGTGCCAGCAGTTTACAGGGACCGTTAAGCACAGATACGCAGTATTTT
clone_size: .; v_call: TRBV9; j_call: TRBJ1-2; d_call: .; cdr3_length: 12; cdr3_aa: CASRTGPYGYTF; cdr3_nt: TGTGCCAGCAGAACAGGGCCATATGGCTACACCTTC
clone_size: few; v_call: TRBV5-1; j_call: TRBJ1-2; d_call: .; cdr3_length: 12; cdr3_aa: CASSADTYGYTF; cdr3_nt: TGCGCCAGCAGCGCGGACACCTATGGCTACACCTTC
clone_size: .; v_call: TRBV27; j_call: TRBJ1-1; d_call: TRBD1; cdr3_length: 13; cdr3_aa: CASSLSTGGKAFF; cdr3_nt: TGTGCCAGCAGTTTATCAACAGGGGGCAAAGCTTTCTTT
clone_size: .; v_call: TRBV19; j_call: TRBJ2-1; d_call: TRBD1; cdr3_length: 14; cdr3_aa: CASSTNPPGQGEFF; cdr3_nt: TGTGCCAGTAGTACCAATCCCCCGGGACAGGGGGAGTTCTTC